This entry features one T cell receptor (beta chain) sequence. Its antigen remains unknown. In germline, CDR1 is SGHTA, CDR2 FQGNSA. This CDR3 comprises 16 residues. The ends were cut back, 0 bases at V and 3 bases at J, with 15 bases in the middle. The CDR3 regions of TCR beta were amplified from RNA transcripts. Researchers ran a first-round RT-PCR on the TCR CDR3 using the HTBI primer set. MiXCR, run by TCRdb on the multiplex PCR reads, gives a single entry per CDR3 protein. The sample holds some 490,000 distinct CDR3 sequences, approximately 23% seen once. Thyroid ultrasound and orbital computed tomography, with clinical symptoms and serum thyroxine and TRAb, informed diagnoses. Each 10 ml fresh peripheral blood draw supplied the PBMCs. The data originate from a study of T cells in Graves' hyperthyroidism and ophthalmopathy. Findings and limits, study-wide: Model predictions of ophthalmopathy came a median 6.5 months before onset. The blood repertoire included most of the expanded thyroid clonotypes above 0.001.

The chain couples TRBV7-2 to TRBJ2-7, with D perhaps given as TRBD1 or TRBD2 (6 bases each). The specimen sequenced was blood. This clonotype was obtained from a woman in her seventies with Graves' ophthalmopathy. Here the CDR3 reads CASSLAEGGPDYEQYF. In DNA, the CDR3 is TGTGCCAGCAGCTTAGCTGAGGGGGGTCCGGACTACGAGCAGTACTTC.